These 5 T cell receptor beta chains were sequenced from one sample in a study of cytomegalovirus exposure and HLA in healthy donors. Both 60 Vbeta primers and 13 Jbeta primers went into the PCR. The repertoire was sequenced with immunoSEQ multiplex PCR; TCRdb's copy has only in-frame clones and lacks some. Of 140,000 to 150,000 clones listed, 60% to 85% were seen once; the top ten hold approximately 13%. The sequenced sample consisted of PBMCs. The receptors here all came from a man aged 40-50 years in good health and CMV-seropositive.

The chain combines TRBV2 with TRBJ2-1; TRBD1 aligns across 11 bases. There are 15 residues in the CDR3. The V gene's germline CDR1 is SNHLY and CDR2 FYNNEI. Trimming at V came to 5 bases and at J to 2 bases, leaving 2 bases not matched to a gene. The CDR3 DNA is TGTGCCAGCAGTCCGGGACAGGGGGCCTACAATGAGCAGTTCTTC. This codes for CASSPGQGAYNEQFF.

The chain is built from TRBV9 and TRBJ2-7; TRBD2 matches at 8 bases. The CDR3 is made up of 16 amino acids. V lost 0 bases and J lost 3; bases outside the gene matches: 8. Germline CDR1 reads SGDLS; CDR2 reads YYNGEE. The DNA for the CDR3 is TGTGCCAGCAGCGTAGAGGGGATAGCGGGGCTCTACGAGCAGTACTTC. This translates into CASSVEGIAGLYEQYF.

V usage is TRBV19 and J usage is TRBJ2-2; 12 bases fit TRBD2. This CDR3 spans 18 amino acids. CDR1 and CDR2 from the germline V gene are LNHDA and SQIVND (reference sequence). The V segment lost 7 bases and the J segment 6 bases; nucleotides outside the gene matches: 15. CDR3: CASNSLRSSGRAPGELFF. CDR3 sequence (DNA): TGTGCCAGTAATAGCCTAAGGTCTAGCGGGAGGGCCCCCGGGGAGCTGTTTTTT.

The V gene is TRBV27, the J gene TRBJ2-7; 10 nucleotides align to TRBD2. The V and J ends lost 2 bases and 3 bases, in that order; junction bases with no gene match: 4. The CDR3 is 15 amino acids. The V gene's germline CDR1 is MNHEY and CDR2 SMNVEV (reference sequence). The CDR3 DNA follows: TGTGCCAGCAGTTTAAGCGGGAGGGCCGTCTACGAGCAGTACTTC. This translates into CASSLSGRAVYEQYF.

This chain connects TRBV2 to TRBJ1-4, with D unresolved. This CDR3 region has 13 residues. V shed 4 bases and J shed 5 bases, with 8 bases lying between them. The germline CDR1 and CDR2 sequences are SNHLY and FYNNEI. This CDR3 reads CASSGGGNEKLFF. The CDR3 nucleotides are TGTGCCAGCAGTGGGGGAGGAAATGAAAAACTGTTTTTT.